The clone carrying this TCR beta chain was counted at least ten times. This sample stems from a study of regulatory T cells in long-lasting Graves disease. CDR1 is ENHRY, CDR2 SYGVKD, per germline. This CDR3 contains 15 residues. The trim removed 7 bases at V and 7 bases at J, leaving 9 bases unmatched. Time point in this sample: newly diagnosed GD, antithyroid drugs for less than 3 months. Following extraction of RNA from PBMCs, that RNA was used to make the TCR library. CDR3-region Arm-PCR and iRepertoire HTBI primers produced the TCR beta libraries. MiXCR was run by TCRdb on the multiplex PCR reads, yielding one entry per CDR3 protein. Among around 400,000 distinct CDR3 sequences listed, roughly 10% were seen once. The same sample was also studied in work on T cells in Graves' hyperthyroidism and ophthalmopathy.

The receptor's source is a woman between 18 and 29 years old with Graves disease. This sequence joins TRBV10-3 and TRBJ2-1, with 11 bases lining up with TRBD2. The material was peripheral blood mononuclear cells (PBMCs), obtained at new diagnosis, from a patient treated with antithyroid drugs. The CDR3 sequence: CAITKTSGKPNEQFF. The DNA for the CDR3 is TGTGCCATCACTAAGACTAGCGGGAAACCAAATGAGCAGTTCTTC.